This T cell receptor beta chain was retrieved from a study of T-cell memory formation after mild COVID-19. Study overall: Clustering of TCRs was largely donor specific. Notes on the study in general: Later expanders leaned CD4+, whereas clones that contracted between day 15 and 85 were balanced CD4/CD8. Shrinking CD4+ clones resided mostly in CM and EM, and CD8+ ones in EMRA.

Researchers used 5'RACE with constant-segment primers to make TCR alpha and TCR beta cDNA libraries that carry sample barcodes and UMIs. A single record per CDR3 protein comes from TCRdb applying MiXCR to the 5' RACE reads. In the table there are 470,000 or so distinct CDR3 sequences, around a sixth of which are singletons. In regard to this clonotype: Its specificity is unknown.

The CDR3 consists of 16 residues. The germline CDR1 and CDR2 sequences are PRHDT and FYEKMQ (reference sequence). V was shortened by 5 bases and J by 1 base, with 16 bases between the two germline ends. The chain employs TRBV13 and TRBJ2-3; possibly TRBD2 for D (7 bases). Sequencing was performed on PBMCs or a T cell subset sorted from them (not recorded which). This clonotype was sampled from an adult woman who had mild COVID-19 (a few samples of this study predate the infection). Cell type and time point are not known. The CDR3 is CASSARGGPGTDTQYF. CDR3 bases: TGTGCCAGCAGCGCGAGGGGGGGGCCGGGCACAGATACGCAGTATTTT.